This T cell receptor beta chain stems from a study of control samples from healthy donors and cancer patients. TCRdb's copy holds only in-frame clones and misses some; the assay was immunoSEQ multiplex PCR. The sample contains some 110,000 clones, more than 75% of which appear only once. Trimming shortened V by 0 bases and J by 7 bases, and 13 bases separated the two germline ends. CDR3 length: 15 residues. Germline loops: CDR1 SGHTA, CDR2 FQGNSA. This chain joins TRBV7-2 and TRBJ1-5, with D perhaps TRBD1 (5 bases). The sequenced sample consisted of blood. This TCR came from a woman in her sixties or seventies in good health. The CDR3 reads CASSLAYGTQQPQHF. The CDR3 DNA sequence: TGTGCCAGCAGCTTAGCGTATGGGACCCAACAGCCCCAGCATTTT.